The 8 T cell receptor beta chains given below trace back to one sample, sequenced in a study of T cell repertoires in cytomegalovirus infection. A single record per CDR3 protein comes from TCRdb applying MiXCR to the reads. Among about 250,000 distinct CDR3 sequences listed, around an eighth were seen once. The specimen was PBMCs. These receptors were collected from a human donor in good health (CMV status not recorded). Some clones in this sample may be carry-over from other donors' samples.

This clonotype has ten or more counts. V is TRBV7-3 and J is TRBJ2-1; D call uncertain. V was pared by 5 bases and J by 2 bases, with 13 bases between. Germline CDR1 is SGHTA and CDR2 is FQGTGA. The CDR3 sequence is 15 residues long. The CDR3 protein is CASSPFAAPYNEQFF. CDR3 bases: TGTGCCAGCAGCCCTTTCGCGGCCCCCTACAATGAGCAGTTCTTC.

In its sample, this clonotype was seen many times. This chain uses TRBV12-3 or TRBV12-4 with TRBJ2-5, with D unresolved. Trimming took 4 bases from V and 7 from J, leaving 10 bases between them. There are 12 residues in the CDR3. CDR3 amino acids: CASSSPERTQYF. The CDR3 region has the DNA TGTGCCAGCAGTTCTCCGGAACGGACCCAGTACTTC.

This clonotype has more than one count but fewer than ten. The J gene is TRBJ2-7, the V gene TRBV9, with TRBD2 as a possible D gene (7 bases). From germline, CDR1 is SGDLS and CDR2 YYNGEE. The CDR3 extends over 15 amino acids. V lost 0 bases to trimming and J lost 4 bases, with 14 bases between them. The CDR3 DNA sequence: TGTGCCAGCAGCGTAGCAGGGGACTATTCGTACGAGCAGTACTTC. Its protein is CASSVAGDYSYEQYF.

This clonotype came up many times. The chain carries TRBV6-2 or TRBV6-3 and TRBJ1-1; 8 nucleotides match TRBD1. This CDR3 has 12 amino acids. Germline trimming cut 10 bases from V and 10 bases from J; bases unmatched to any gene: 11. Germline CDR1 MNHEY, CDR2 SVGEGT. Here the CDR3 reads CATRPPTGAAFF. CDR3 DNA: TGTGCCACCCGCCCCCCGACAGGGGCAGCTTTCTTT.

This clonotype appeared a few times. The chain recombines TRBV20-1 with TRBJ2-7, with 8 bases aligning to TRBD1. Germline-derived CDR1 and CDR2 are DFQATT and SNEGSKA (reference sequence). The CDR3 runs to 15 residues. V lost 3 bases to trimming and J lost 6 bases; unmatched junction nucleotides: 13. The CDR3 region has the DNA TGCAGTGCTAGTCCAACGGGGCAGGGGGCTATCGAGCAGTACTTC. As protein: CSASPTGQGAIEQYF.

This clonotype appeared many times. V usage is TRBV7-2 and J usage is TRBJ1-1; D possibly corresponds to TRBD1 (6 bases). This CDR3 spans 13 amino acids. Looked up from germline, CDR1 is SGHTA and CDR2 is FQGNSA. V dropped 3 bases and J dropped 4 bases, with 9 bases sitting between them. The CDR3: CASSFGGLTEAFF. For the CDR3, the DNA is TGTGCCAGCAGCTTCGGGGGGCTCACTGAAGCTTTCTTT.

This clonotype was counted a few times. The rearrangement uses TRBV20-1 and TRBJ2-7; tentative D call: TRBD2 (7 bases). V was pared by 0 bases and J by 2 bases, with 20 bases between. This CDR3 contains 17 residues. Germline V gives CDR1 DFQATT, CDR2 SNEGSKA (reference sequence). CDR3 loop: CSARDSRPGEGTYEQYF. The CDR3, as DNA: TGCAGTGCTAGAGATTCGCGTCCAGGGGAGGGAACCTACGAGCAGTACTTC.

V usage is TRBV28 and J usage is TRBJ2-2; 8 nucleotides line up with TRBD2. Germline V CDR1 and CDR2: MDHEN, SYDVKM. The CDR3 loop spans 16 amino acids. V lost 7 bases and J lost 1; bases outside the gene matches: 8. Here the CDR3 DNA reads TGTGCCAGCACTTCTACCACTAGCGGGAACACCGGGGAGCTGTTTTTT. The encoded protein is CASTSTTSGNTGELFF.